Sequencing of this T cell receptor (beta chain) was carried out in a study of OX40 agonist ivuxolimab in advanced cancers. General study results and limits: Among T cells, CD8+ cells averaged more expanded clones than CD4+ cells.

Clones were read by immunoSEQ multiplex PCR, and TCRdb kept only the in-frame ones, dropping some. The sample includes 60,000 or so clones, around 82% of them seen just once. To note about this clone: Its antigen is unidentified.

V dropped 5 bases and J dropped 4 bases, with 18 bases sitting between them. The CDR3 is 15 residues long. Germline V gene sequence: CDR1 SGHKS, CDR2 YYEKEE (reference sequence). The TCR was taken from an adult with an advanced solid tumor such as melanoma, head and neck, liver or kidney cancer. This specimen consisted of CD4+ or CD8+ T cells sorted from blood, obtained in a trial of the OX40 agonist ivuxolimab. V usage is TRBV5-5 and J usage is TRBJ1-2, with TRBD1 as a possible D gene (5 bases). The CDR3 protein is CASRPVGGKGYGYTF. The CDR3 DNA sequence: TGTGCCAGCAGACCGGTCGGGGGGAAGGGCTATGGCTACACCTTC. The variable domain in full, with the rest retrieved from reference TRBV5-5 and TRBJ1-2, is DAGVTQSPTHLIKTRGQQVTLRCSPISGHKSVSWYQQVLGQGPQFIFQYYEKEERGRGNFPDRFSARQFPNYSSELNVNALLLGDSALYLCASRPVGGKGYGYTFGSGTRLTVV.